These 6 T cell receptor beta chains share one sample of origin, sequenced in a study of T cells after yellow fever vaccination (dated by TCRdb to between 2017 and 2020). This specimen's treatment or condition label, per the study, means: live attenuated yellow fever vaccine strain. The receptor library was made with 5' RACE. Sequencing took place on an Illumina NovaSeq 6000. TCRdb passed the public sequencing reads through fastp at Q25 and MiXCR, retaining productive beta sequences. CDR3 protein sequences are deduplicated, and each keeps its most common genes and DNA. The sample data list around 56,000 distinct CDR3 sequences, and 5% to 6.5% of these were observed just once. Of the sample, about 28% falls within the top ten clones. The starting material was PBMCs, either bulk or a sorted T-cell subset (CD4+, CD8+, memory, or dextramer-sorted; not recorded which), obtained on the day of the yellow fever booster vaccination. These receptors were collected from a man between 18 and 35 years old who received the YFV17D yellow fever vaccine.

The chain links TRBV27 to TRBJ1-2; 12 bases are a match to TRBD1. Trimming took 5 bases from V and 0 from J; bases not matched to a gene: 4. The CDR3 totals 16 residues. In germline, CDR1 is MNHEY, CDR2 SMNVEV (reference sequence). The DNA of the CDR3 is TGTGCCAGCAGTCGGGACAGGGGGCGTACTAACTATGGCTACACCTTC. Its translation: CASSRDRGRTNYGYTF.

This clonotype was seen many times. This chain links TRBV7-9 with TRBJ2-1; D is perhaps TRBD2 (5 bases). CDR1 and CDR2 (germline): SEHNR, FQNEAQ (reference sequence). V lost 3 bases to trimming and J lost 8 bases, with 5 bases between them. This CDR3 comprises 11 residues. CDR3 bases: TGTGCCAGCAGCTTTAGCGATGAGCAGTTCTTC. Amino acids: CASSFSDEQFF.

The table lists this clonotype with a few counts. This chain joins TRBV30 and TRBJ2-7, with no clear D. The V end was cut by 5 bases, the J end by 2 bases, with 7 bases between. In germline, CDR1 is GTSNPN, CDR2 SVGIG (reference sequence). CDR3 length: 11 amino acids. CDR3 in amino acids: CAWGGTYEQYF. The CDR3 DNA sequence: TGTGCCTGGGGCGGTACCTACGAGCAGTACTTC.

This clonotype was seen at least ten times. A junction boundary mismatches the germline segment, possibly from a read error. V is TRBV20-1 and J is TRBJ2-5; D is uncertain. Per germline, CDR1 DFQATT and CDR2 SNEGSKA (reference sequence). The CDR3 runs 12 residues. The chain's CDR3 is CSAGDQQETQYF. CDR3 DNA sequence: TGCAGTGCTGGAGACCAACAAGAGACCCAGTACTTC.

Ten or more counts support this clonotype. V usage is TRBV20-1 and J usage is TRBJ2-3, with TRBD1 matching over 10 bases. The junction had 7 bases not matched to a gene; V was cut back by 7 bases and J by 6 bases. Looked up from germline, CDR1 is DFQATT and CDR2 is SNEGSKA (reference sequence). The CDR3 contains 13 residues. CDR3 region: CSVRDRGVDTQYF. CDR3 coding DNA: TGCAGTGTACGGGACAGGGGTGTGGATACGCAGTATTTT.

About this clonotype itself: The CDR3 ends on some other residue instead of the conserved phenylalanine or tryptophan, so this is likely a read error. V is TRBV7-3 and J is TRBJ1-1; D gene ambiguous. The CDR3 has 15 residues. The ends were cut back, 0 bases at V and 5 bases at J, with 13 bases in the middle. Germline lookup yields CDR1 SGHTA and CDR2 FQGTGA. CDR3 nucleotide sequence: TGTGCCAGCAGCTTAACTGGGCAGTGTATGACTGAAGCTTTCTTA. Its translation is CASSLTGQCMTEAFL.